Listed below are T cell receptor beta chains from one sample, sequenced in a study of response to subunit inactivated influenza vaccine. TCRdb redid the calling of the RT-PCR reads with MiXCR, one entry per CDR3 protein. The data hold about 650,000 distinct CDR3 sequences, with approximately 14% observed a single time. The sample was PBMCs from blood, taken 11 to 12 days after vaccination. Receptor source: a man in his forties or fifties who received an inactivated influenza vaccine. CDR3s include the opening cysteine and the closing phenylalanine or tryptophan. The order of the fields is clone size, V gene, J gene, D gene, CDR3 protein, CDR3 DNA. A D gene is named only where the DNA matches it firmly. The size field is filled for only some rows; it gives once, few, many or a size class.

.	TRBV2	TRBJ2-3	.	CASGWEGTDTQYF	TGTGCCAGCGGGTGGGAGGGCACAGATACGCAGTATTTT
.	TRBV25-1	TRBJ2-7	.	CASSEGGGPGTQYF	TGTGCCAGCAGTGAAGGAGGGGGTCCAGGGACGCAGTACTTC
few	TRBV6-7	TRBJ2-1	.	CASRGPIAEINENEQFF	TGTGCCAGCAGGGGCCCTATAGCGGAGATTAATGAGAATGAGCAGTTCTTC
.	TRBV20-1	TRBJ2-3	.	CSARALGFSTDTQYF	TGCAGTGCTAGGGCTCTCGGGTTTAGCACAGATACGCAGTATTTT
few	TRBV19	TRBJ2-1	TRBD2	CASSFWGEGYNEQFF	TGTGCCAGTAGCTTCTGGGGGGAGGGGTACAATGAGCAGTTCTTC
.	TRBV27	TRBJ1-1	.	CTSSPGGTEAFF	TGTACCAGCAGTCCTGGGGGAACTGAAGCTTTCTTT
few	TRBV19	TRBJ2-1	.	CASSIRSGSYNEQFF	TGTGCCAGTAGTATCCGGTCGGGTTCCTACAATGAGCAGTTCTTC
few	TRBV14	TRBJ1-2	.	CASSPNRVNGYTF	TGTGCCAGCAGCCCCAACAGGGTTAATGGCTACACCTTC
.	TRBV29-1	TRBJ2-1	.	CSVVGRGYDEQFF	TGCAGCGTTGTAGGTAGGGGGTACGATGAGCAGTTCTTC
.	TRBV12-3/TRBV12-4	TRBJ2-7	.	CASSLSSQHYEQYF	TGTGCCAGCAGTTTAAGTAGCCAGCACTACGAGCAGTACTTC
many	TRBV4-2	TRBJ2-2	TRBD2	CASSALAGASGTGELFF	TGTGCCAGCAGCGCCTTAGCGGGGGCGTCGGGCACCGGGGAGCTGTTTTTT
.	TRBV4-3	TRBJ2-3	TRBD2	CASSQEPSGGKYF	TGCGCCAGCAGCCAAGAACCTAGCGGGGGCAAGTATTTT
few	TRBV7-3	TRBJ2-2	.	CASSLMSGMNTGELFF	TGTGCCAGCAGCTTAATGAGTGGGATGAACACCGGGGAGCTGTTTTTT
few	TRBV2	TRBJ2-7	.	CATEWGPEQYF	TGTGCCACCGAATGGGGGCCCGAGCAGTACTTC
.	TRBV5-6	TRBJ1-1	.	CASNGNAGLNTEAFF	TGTGCTAGCAACGGCAATGCAGGGCTGAACACTGAAGCTTTCTTT
.	TRBV24-1	TRBJ2-3	.	CATSAWPGQSDTQYF	TGTGCCACCAGTGCATGGCCAGGGCAGAGTGATACGCAGTATTTT
.	TRBV5-6	TRBJ2-5	.	CASSVGQLQETQYF	TGTGCCAGCAGCGTGGGACAACTCCAAGAGACCCAGTACTTC
few	TRBV6-2/TRBV6-3	TRBJ2-7	TRBD2	CASSYALAGGTYEQYF	TGTGCCAGCAGTTACGCCCTAGCGGGAGGCACCTACGAGCAGTACTTC
many	TRBV20-1	TRBJ2-1	TRBD1	CSVPGQGGNEQFF	TGCAGTGTCCCGGGACAGGGGGGGAATGAGCAGTTCTTC
few	TRBV7-2	TRBJ2-1	TRBD2	CASSFRVAGDNEQFF	TGTGCCAGCAGCTTTCGGGTAGCGGGCGACAATGAGCAGTTCTTC
few	TRBV28	TRBJ1-2	TRBD1	CASRPLDRTFFTF	TGTGCCAGCAGACCCTTGGACAGGACGTTCTTCACCTTC
.	TRBV29-1	TRBJ2-7	.	CSVQGLLTSYEQYF	TGCAGCGTTCAGGGACTCCTGACCTCCTACGAGCAGTACTTC
many	TRBV20-1	TRBJ2-7	TRBD1	CSARLQGFSYEQYF	TGCAGTGCTAGGTTACAGGGGTTCTCCTACGAGCAGTACTTC
many	TRBV4-1	TRBJ2-3	.	CASSQEATTPREQYF	TGCGCCAGCAGCCAAGAGGCGACTACCCCAAGGGAGCAGTATTTT
.	TRBV5-6	TRBJ1-5	.	CASSLSGALWPQHF	TGTGCCAGCAGCCTGTCTGGCGCCCTGTGGCCCCAGCATTTT
.	TRBV5-1	TRBJ1-1	.	CASSLEPRNTEAFF	TGCGCCAGCAGCTTGGAACCCCGGAACACTGAAGCTTTCTTT
.	TRBV7-2	TRBJ1-6	.	CASSLVQNNSPLHF	TGTGCCAGCAGCTTAGTGCAAAATAATTCACCCCTCCACTTT
.	TRBV24-1	TRBJ2-7	.	CATSDAYEQYF	TGTGCCACCTCAGATGCCTACGAGCAGTACTTC
.	TRBV27	TRBJ2-7	.	CASSWGQPYEQYF	TGTGCCAGCAGTTGGGGACAACCCTACGAGCAGTACTTC